This TCR beta chain appears in the sequencing data of a study of blood T cells in healthy people across ages. A J-beta primer mix and a sample-barcoded 5' primer were used in a second PCR of about 6 to 12 cycles. Via MiXCR, TCRdb re-called the 5' RACE reads, giving one row per CDR3 protein. The sample has over 1,500,000 distinct CDR3 sequences, about 49% seen once. This CDR3 comprises 17 residues. The V and J ends lost 2 bases and 3 bases, in that order; junction bases with no gene match: 5. Germline V gene lookup returns CDR1 SEHNR and CDR2 FQNEAQ (reference sequence). The origin of this receptor is a woman aged 35 to 49 in good health. Sequences were obtained from blood. The J gene is TRBJ1-6, the V gene TRBV7-9; the match to TRBD1 covers 9 bases. The CDR3 DNA follows: TGTGCCAGCAGCTTAACGGGACAGGGCCACTATAATTCACCCCTCCACTTT. This gives the protein CASSLTGQGHYNSPLHF. The full variable domain, rest sourced from reference TRBV7-9 and TRBJ1-6, is DTGVSQNPRHKITKRGQNVTFRCDPISEHNRLYWYRQTLGQGPEFLTYFQNEAQLEKSRLLSDRFSAERPKGSFSTLEIQRTEQGDSAMYLCASSLTGQGHYNSPLHFGNGTRLTVT.